What follows describes a single TCR beta chain. As yet, its antigen is unknown. This sample stems from a study of identical twins. The study's findings and limits: In zero-insertion analyses, partial confounding could arise from invariant MAIT and iNKT cells. Models, which agreed with sharing between unrelated individuals, nonetheless underestimated the out-of-frame TCR alpha sharing seen in monozygotic twins. Sequences that were beta out-of-frame showed weaker excess twin sharing.

Via MiXCR, TCRdb re-called the 5' RACE reads, giving one row per CDR3 protein. The repertoire includes hundreds of thousands of distinct CDR3 sequences, roughly 7% of them detected once, and around 3.4% sits in the top ten. The germline gives CDR1 SGHAT, CDR2 FQNNGV. The CDR3 is 15 amino acids. The germline V and J ends were trimmed by 1 base and 11 bases, with 18 bases remaining between them. These data also featured in a second study, about yellow fever vaccine responses in identical twins.

The sequencing input was memory (CD45RO+) T cells sorted from blood. The rearrangement links TRBV11-2 to TRBJ2-1, with D possibly matching TRBD2 (5 bases). The TCR comes from a young woman in good health. The CDR3 DNA is TGTGCCAGCAGCTTAGTTGCTAGCCTGGTTAATAAGCAGTTCTTC. Protein product: CASSLVASLVNKQFF.